This record covers a single TCR beta chain. What it binds is not known. This sample was taken from a study of radiotherapy plus CTLA-4 blockade in lung cancer. Study outcomes and limitations: Clones of tumor-derived TCRs expanded in blood after radiotherapy plus ipilimumab.

The CDR3 length is 14 residues. V trimming: 2 bases; J trimming: 2 bases; junction bases outside the gene matches: 3. Germline-derived CDR1 and CDR2 are MNHEY and SVGAGI. Generated by immunoSEQ multiplex PCR, the TCRdb table keeps only in-frame clones and is missing some. The data contain roughly 110,000 clones, 85% to 90% of them singletons. The sequences come from peripheral blood, collected from a patient treated with radiotherapy plus ipilimumab. The rearrangement links TRBV6-5 to TRBJ2-7; 7 nucleotides match TRBD2. This TCR was recovered from a human donor with non-small cell lung cancer that progressed on radiotherapy plus ipilimumab. Some clones in this sample may be carry-over from other donors' samples. CDR3 DNA: TGTGCCAGCAGTTACGAGGGGACTACCTACGAGCAGTACTTC. Its protein is CASSYEGTTYEQYF.